These T cell receptor beta chains were read from a single sample in a study of cytomegalovirus exposure and HLA in healthy donors. Here immunoSEQ multiplex PCR was the method, and the copy in TCRdb shows in-frame clones only, minus some. This table has about 76,000 clones, 70% to 80% appearing once. The specimen was PBMCs. These receptors were collected from a man aged 25 to 40 in good health and CMV-seronegative. The CDR3 runs from the conserved cysteine through the conserved F or W. The D gene is left open where the match is weak. Clone size is not always given. Where it is, it says once, few, many or a class for expanded clones.

v_call	clone_size	d_call	j_call	cdr3_aa	cdr3_nt
TRBV25-1	few	TRBD1	TRBJ1-1	CASSDFSGRGTEAFF	TGTGCCAGCAGTGATTTTAGTGGCAGGGGGACTGAAGCTTTCTTT
TRBV7-2	.	.	TRBJ2-3	CASSLRLVGFTDTQYF	TGTGCCAGCAGCTTGAGACTAGTTGGGTTCACAGATACGCAGTATTTT
TRBV4-1	.	TRBD1	TRBJ2-2	CASSRGQDTTGELFF	TGCGCCAGCAGTCGCGGACAGGACACCACCGGGGAGCTGTTTTTT
TRBV28	.	.	TRBJ1-2	CASRPGGTATYGYTF	TGTGCCAGCAGGCCCGGGGGGACCGCAACCTATGGCTACACCTTC
TRBV2	.	TRBD1	TRBJ1-6	CASSLRDRGNSPLHF	TGTGCCAGCAGCCTCCGGGACAGGGGAAATTCACCCCTCCACTTT
TRBV4-3	few	TRBD1	TRBJ1-4	CASSLVPGQGNEKLFF	TGCGCCAGCAGCCTAGTCCCGGGACAGGGGAATGAAAAACTGTTTTTT
TRBV7-8	.	TRBD1	TRBJ2-1	CASSPLVLRGREQFF	TGTGCCAGCAGCCCGCTCGTGTTGAGGGGGCGTGAGCAGTTCTTC
TRBV4-3	few	.	TRBJ1-3	CASSQESSSGNTIYF	TGCGCCAGCAGCCAAGAATCCTCCTCTGGAAACACCATATATTTT
TRBV7-9	.	.	TRBJ1-1	CASSPRQKNTEAFF	TGTGCCAGCAGCCCAAGACAGAAGAACACTGAAGCTTTCTTT
TRBV18	few	TRBD2	TRBJ2-1	CASSPPGTSGHNEQFF	TGTGCCAGCTCACCTCCCGGGACTAGCGGTCACAATGAGCAGTTCTTC